This T cell receptor beta chain was sequenced for a study of T-cell reconstitution after alpha-beta-depleted transplantation in children. Unique molecular identifiers were incorporated during preparation of the TCRbeta library. TCRdb reanalysed the PCR reads using MiXCR and keeps one entry per CDR3 protein. The sample holds about 400,000 distinct CDR3 sequences, roughly 14% seen once. This clonotype was seen only a few times. CDR1 and CDR2 (germline): SGHRS, YFSETQ. The ends were cut back, 5 bases at V and 7 bases at J, with 13 bases in the middle. This CDR3 comprises 14 residues. Material: PBMCs, obtained from the stem cell graft. The chain combines TRBV5-1 with TRBJ1-6; D is perhaps TRBD1 (6 bases). This receptor was obtained from a human donor who donated a stem cell graft to a child with Fanconi anemia. The CDR3 loop is CASRGGRENSPLHF. The CDR3 DNA sequence: TGCGCCAGCAGGGGGGGGCGAGAAAATTCACCCCTCCACTTT.